This T cell receptor beta chain was identified in a study of shared clonotypes between healthy human individuals. Study-level background: Donors were a couple of women and a few men aged 18 to 49.

Sequenced by immunoSEQ multiplex PCR; TCRdb stores in-frame clones only, minus some. The data contain some 1,400,000 clones, approximately 97% of them seen just once; the ten biggest clones take up approximately 1.1%. The length of the CDR3 is 12 residues. The germline CDR1 and CDR2 sequences are SQVTM and ANQGSEA. Trimming cost V 6 bases and J 7 bases, with 13 bases left between them. The table lists this clone with a count of one. The clonotype was recovered from a man aged 30 to 45 in good health. The chain carries TRBV29-1 and TRBJ2-1, with D tentatively TRBD1 (5 bases). Specimen: naive CD4+ T cells sorted from blood. Documented subset: CD45RA+ positively selected. As DNA, the CDR3 is TGCAGCGTGGTGTGGGGCCCTAATGAGCAGTTCTTC. Its translation: CSVVWGPNEQFF.